This passage covers 24 T cell receptor beta chains from one sample sequenced in a study of blood T cell repertoires in COVID-19 (dated by TCRdb to between 2020 and 2021). Libraries were constructed by the immunoSEQ multiplex PCR assay. TCRdb took over this immuneACCESS table, retaining in-frame rearrangements with V and J assigned. Such tables are incomplete; in checked studies, under half of the missing clones stem from an unresolved V gene, and the remainder is unexplained. In all, the sample holds some 130,000 clones, and about 89% of those were seen once. Clones ranked in the top ten supply 9.5% to 12% of the sample. Sequencing used peripheral blood. The source is a woman between 65 and 79 years old with COVID-19, enrolled during active disease.

This clone came up once. The chain couples TRBV5-1 to TRBJ2-3; TRBD2 matches 7 bases. J gave up 1 base and V 1 base, and 6 bases lay outside the gene matches. The CDR3 runs 16 residues. CDR1 SGHRS and CDR2 YFSETQ come from the germline V gene. CDR3 sequence reads: CASSLPLAAGTDTQYF. The CDR3 DNA is TGCGCCAGCAGCTTGCCCCTAGCGGCGGGCACAGATACGCAGTATTTT. Using reference TRBV5-1 and TRBJ2-3 for the parts outside the CDR3, the full variable domain is KAGVTQTPRYLIKTRGQQVTLSCSPISGHRSVSWYQQTPGQGLQFLFEYFSETQRNKGNFPGRFSGRQFSNSRSEMNVSTLELGDSALYLCASSLPLAAGTDTQYFGPGTRLTVL.

The V and J genes are TRBV5-6 and TRBJ1-2; TRBD1 matches at 8 bases. CDR1 is SGHDT, CDR2 YYEEEE, per germline. V dropped 2 bases and J dropped 8; count of bases not matched to a gene: 5. The CDR3 is 13 amino acids. The DNA of the CDR3 is TGTGCCAGCAGCTTCCAGGGGGCGGGCGGCTACACCTTC. It encodes CASSFQGAGGYTF.

The CDR3 nucleotides are TGTGCCAGCAGTCCCCCTAGGTGGCGGGGCCTCAATGAGCAGTTCTTC. Encoded protein: CASSPPRWRGLNEQFF. This chain links TRBV28 with TRBJ2-1; the D gene is possibly TRBD2 (6 bases). The CDR3 consists of 16 residues. CDR1 is MDHEN, CDR2 SYDVKM, per germline. Trimming removed 5 bases from V and 6 bases from J, with 20 bases in between. The whole variable domain, remainder taken from reference TRBV28 and TRBJ2-1, is DVKVTQSSRYLVKRTGEKVFLECVQDMDHENMFWYRQDPGLGLRLIYFSYDVKMKEKGDIPEGYSVSREKKERFSLILESASTNQTSMYLCASSPPRWRGLNEQFFGPGTRLTVL.

This chain uses TRBV24-1 with TRBJ2-2, with TRBD2 matching over 8 bases. The ends lost 8 bases at V and 6 bases at J; junction bases unmatched: 10. CDR1 KGHDR and CDR2 SFDVKD come from the germline V gene. This CDR3 is 15 amino acids long. The CDR3: CATTAGGRVAGELFF. In DNA form, the CDR3 reads TGTGCCACCACCGCGGGGGGCCGGGTGGCCGGGGAGCTGTTTTTT.

V is TRBV18 and J is TRBJ1-2, with TRBD1 identical over 9 bases. V trimming: 3 bases; J trimming: 6 bases; junction bases outside the gene matches: 8. Germline CDR1 is KGHSH and CDR2 is LQKENI. The CDR3 spans 15 residues. CDR3 amino acids: CASSPADRGRNGYTF. The DNA of the CDR3 is TGTGCCAGCTCACCCGCGGACAGGGGAAGGAATGGCTACACCTTC.

This chain uses TRBV2 with TRBJ1-2; D is undetermined. Germline lookup yields CDR1 SNHLY and CDR2 FYNNEI. The length of the CDR3 is 13 residues. V was pared by 4 bases and J by 8 bases, with 14 bases between. CDR3 nucleotide sequence: TGTGCCAGCAGTGCCTCGGGTACTAAGGGCTACACCTTC. As protein: CASSASGTKGYTF.

V usage is TRBV29-1 and J usage is TRBJ1-4; D unclear. The CDR3 is 11 amino acids. V was pared by 6 bases and J by 5 bases, with 7 bases between. CDR1 SQVTM and CDR2 ANQGSEA come from the germline V gene. The CDR3 DNA follows: TGCAGCGTGTCTGAGAATGAAAAACTGTTTTTT. It translates to CSVSENEKLFF. Complete variable domain (other parts from reference TRBV29-1 and TRBJ1-4): SAVISQKPSRDICQRGTSLTIQCQVDSQVTMMFWYRQQPGQSLTLIATANQGSEATYESGFVIDKFPISRPNLTFSTLTVSNMSPEDSSIYLCSVSENEKLFFGSGTQLSVL.

The table lists this clone with a few counts. The chain combines TRBV10-3 with TRBJ2-1, with 9 bases identical to TRBD2. Trimming took 0 bases from V and 4 from J; bases not matched to a gene: 7. The CDR3 consists of 17 residues. Germline assignment: CDR1 ENHRY and CDR2 SYGVKD. This CDR3 is CAISESGSGGQYNEQFF. The CDR3 bases are TGTGCCATCAGTGAGTCGGGTAGCGGGGGACAATACAATGAGCAGTTCTTC.

The rearrangement links TRBV3-1 (or the pseudogene TRBV3-2) to TRBJ1-2; D unresolved. The CDR3 length is 14 residues. V lost 4 bases and J 2 bases, leaving 11 bases between the germline ends. From germline, CDR1 is LGHDT and CDR2 YNNKEL (reference sequence). CDR3 DNA: TGTGCCAGCAGCCCAGGCAGCTCCAACTATGGCTACACCTTC. Its translation is CASSPGSSNYGYTF.

The chain uses TRBV15 and TRBJ2-2; 7 positions match TRBD1. The CDR3 is made up of 16 amino acids. The ends lost 7 bases at V and 7 bases at J; junction bases unmatched: 15. Germline V lookup: CDR1 LNHNV, CDR2 YYDKDF (reference sequence). The CDR3 DNA follows: TGTGCCACCACTCCGGGGAACAGGGGACGTGTCGGGGAGCTGTTTTTT. This codes for CATTPGNRGRVGELFF.

This clone turned up a few times. V and J are TRBV5-5 and TRBJ2-7; possibly TRBD1 for D (6 bases). CDR3 length equals 13 residues. V lost 4 bases and J 3 bases, leaving 11 bases between the germline ends. Per the germline V gene, CDR1 is SGHKS and CDR2 is YYEKEE (reference sequence). This CDR3 reads CASSMDSYYEQYF. CDR3 nucleotides: TGTGCCAGCAGCATGGACAGTTACTACGAGCAGTACTTC.

The rearrangement links TRBV6-2 or TRBV6-3 to TRBJ1-5, with 9 bases fitting TRBD1. The germline V gene encodes CDR1 MNHEY and CDR2 SVGEGT. CDR3 length equals 16 residues. V was clipped by 0 bases and J by 4 bases; unmatched bases: 4. The CDR3 nucleotides are TGTGCCAGCAGTTACTCCCGGGGACAGGGAAATCAGCCCCAGCATTTT. Residues: CASSYSRGQGNQPQHF.

This clone was picked up one time. The chain recombines TRBV29-1 with TRBJ2-3; TRBD1 is a possible D gene (6 bases). The V end was cut by 6 bases, the J end by 3 bases, with 25 bases between. The CDR3 contains 17 residues. Per the germline V gene, CDR1 is SQVTM and CDR2 is ANQGSEA. The CDR3 coding sequence is TGCAGCGTCGATACAAATAAACAGGGTTCTGTGACAGATACGCAGTATTTT. Protein sequence: CSVDTNKQGSVTDTQYF.

V usage is TRBV10-3 and J usage is TRBJ1-1; TRBD1 is a possible D gene (5 bases). The CDR3 runs to 13 residues. Trimming took off 10 bases at V and 1 base at J, with 13 bases between the two ends. Germline CDR1 ENHRY, CDR2 SYGVKD. The CDR3 loop is CATSLGGNTEAFF. The DNA for the CDR3 is TGTGCCACATCTCTCGGGGGGAACACTGAAGCTTTCTTT.

The chain is built from TRBV20-1 and TRBJ1-2; possibly TRBD1 for D (6 bases). This CDR3 spans 11 amino acids. Germline CDR1 DFQATT, CDR2 SNEGSKA (reference sequence). V was shortened by 3 bases and J by 7 bases, with 9 bases between the two germline ends. The CDR3 spells CSARTGGGYTF. For the CDR3, the DNA is TGCAGTGCTAGGACAGGAGGTGGCTACACCTTC.

The chain carries TRBV2 and TRBJ2-1; 11 nucleotides align to TRBD1. Per the germline V gene, CDR1 is SNHLY and CDR2 is FYNNEI. This CDR3 spans 15 amino acids. V was clipped by 10 bases and J by 6 bases; unmatched bases: 11. The CDR3 region is CATPPRDRGGNEQFF. The CDR3 coding sequence is TGTGCCACACCACCTCGGGACAGGGGGGGCAATGAGCAGTTCTTC.

In its sample, this clone was seen a few times. V is TRBV20-1 and J is TRBJ2-3, with 8 bases identical to TRBD1. The CDR3 is 16 residues long. J gave up 3 bases and V 3 bases, and 11 bases lay outside the gene matches. The germline V gene encodes CDR1 DFQATT and CDR2 SNEGSKA (reference sequence). In DNA form, the CDR3 reads TGCAGTGCTAGTGATACCGGGACAGGTGTTACAGATACGCAGTATTTT. Amino acids: CSASDTGTGVTDTQYF.

The chain uses TRBV6-5 and TRBJ2-7; TRBD2 matches 7 bases. The CDR3 is 15 amino acids. Germline V gene data show CDR1 as MNHEY and CDR2 as SVGAGI. V shed 7 bases and J 2 bases; nucleotides not matched to a gene: 11. The CDR3 DNA is TGTGCCAGCACCGAAGGGCTAGCGGCAACCTACGAGCAGTACTTC. Protein: CASTEGLAATYEQYF.

The chain couples TRBV5-1 to TRBJ2-5; D may be TRBD1 (6 bases). The V and J ends lost 0 bases and 1 base respectively, with 13 bases between them. The germline V gene has CDR1 SGHRS and CDR2 YFSETQ. This CDR3 has 16 residues. CDR3 coding DNA: TGCGCCAGCAGCTTGGGGGCAGGGGCTGTCCAAGAGACCCAGTACTTC. Translating it yields CASSLGAGAVQETQYF. The variable domain in full, completed from reference TRBV5-1 and TRBJ2-5, reads KAGVTQTPRYLIKTRGQQVTLSCSPISGHRSVSWYQQTPGQGLQFLFEYFSETQRNKGNFPGRFSGRQFSNSRSEMNVSTLELGDSALYLCASSLGAGAVQETQYFGPGTRLLVL.

The V gene is TRBV7-2, the J gene TRBJ1-1, with TRBD1 identical over 8 bases. This CDR3 is built from 15 residues. Germline V gives CDR1 SGHTA, CDR2 FQGNSA. The V segment lost 5 bases and the J segment 5 bases; nucleotides outside the gene matches: 10. CDR3 in amino acids: CASSPQDRGGTEAFF. The CDR3 coding sequence is TGTGCCAGCAGCCCCCAAGACAGGGGAGGAACTGAAGCTTTCTTT.

V is TRBV28 and J is TRBJ2-1; possibly TRBD2 for D (5 bases). The CDR3 sequence is 15 residues long. Germline V lookup: CDR1 MDHEN, CDR2 SYDVKM. V was pared by 6 bases and J by 8 bases, with 20 bases between. The CDR3 region is CASRTRGHGSHEQFF. CDR3 nucleotides: TGTGCCAGCAGGACCCGAGGGCACGGATCCCATGAGCAGTTCTTC.

This chain connects TRBV9 to TRBJ2-7; 11 bases fit TRBD2. Unmatched junction bases numbered 6, after V lost 4 bases and J lost 3 bases. CDR3 size: 15 residues. From germline, CDR1 is SGDLS and CDR2 YYNGEE. In DNA form, the CDR3 reads TGTGCCAGCAGCCCCCAGGGACTAGCGGTCTACGAGCAGTACTTC. Protein sequence: CASSPQGLAVYEQYF.

J is TRBJ1-1 and V is TRBV18; no clear D gene. V dropped 3 bases and J dropped 0 bases, with 8 bases sitting between them. Per the germline V gene, CDR1 is KGHSH and CDR2 is LQKENI. There are 14 residues in the CDR3. Here the CDR3 DNA reads TGTGCCAGCTCACCGGCCCACATGAACACTGAAGCTTTCTTT. Its protein product is CASSPAHMNTEAFF.

The gene calls are TRBV11-2 and TRBJ1-1, with TRBD1 as a possible D gene (6 bases). V lost 5 bases, J lost 1 base, and 11 bases lay in between. This CDR3 spans 14 amino acids. Looked up from germline, CDR1 is SGHAT and CDR2 is FQNNGV. Here the CDR3 reads CASSQTGKNTEAFF. In nucleotides, the CDR3 is TGTGCCAGCAGCCAAACAGGGAAGAACACTGAAGCTTTCTTT.